This entry describes one T cell receptor (beta chain). Its antigen is not known. PCR was performed using 60 Vbeta and 13 Jbeta primers. Sequenced by immunoSEQ multiplex PCR; TCRdb stores in-frame clones only, minus some. Of about 160,000 clones in the sample, 70% to 80% were seen once. The data are from a study of cytomegalovirus exposure and HLA in healthy donors. Study-wide findings and caveats: The CMV antigen specificity of a few CMV-associated chains was confirmed through in vitro analysis. Previous analysis showed most TCR beta V segments were productive about 90% or about 30% of the time. In a later analysis, TCR beta V- and J-gene trimming showed a link to a missense DCLRE1C variant. There were reportedly fewer N-insertions in an Asian-associated ancestry cluster than the roughly 610-donor mean, in a later analysis.

The J segment lost 4 bases and the V segment lost 8 bases, leaving 8 bases of the junction unmatched. This CDR3 contains 14 residues. CDR1 is MDHEN and CDR2 is SYDVKM in the germline V gene. The sequencing sample was made of PBMCs. The sequence derives from a man aged 35-49 years in good health and CMV-seronegative. This rearrangement joins TRBV28 to TRBJ2-7; TRBD2 matches at 10 bases. The CDR3, as DNA: TGTGCCAGCGGTCCCGCTAGCGGGAGATACGAGCAGTACTTC. Its protein is CASGPASGRYEQYF.